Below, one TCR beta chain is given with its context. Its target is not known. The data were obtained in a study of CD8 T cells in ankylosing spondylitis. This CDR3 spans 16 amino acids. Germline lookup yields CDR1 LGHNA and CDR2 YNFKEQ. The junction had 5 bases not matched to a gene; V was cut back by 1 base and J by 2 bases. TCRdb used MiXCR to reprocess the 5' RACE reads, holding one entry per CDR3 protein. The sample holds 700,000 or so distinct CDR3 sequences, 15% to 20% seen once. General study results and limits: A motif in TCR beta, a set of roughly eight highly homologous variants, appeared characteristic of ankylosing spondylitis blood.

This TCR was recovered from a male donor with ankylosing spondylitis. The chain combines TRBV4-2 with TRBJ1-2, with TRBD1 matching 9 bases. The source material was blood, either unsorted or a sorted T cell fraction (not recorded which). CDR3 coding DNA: TGTGCCAGCAGCCAAGGTGGACAGGGGTCCAACTATGGCTACACCTTC. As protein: CASSQGGQGSNYGYTF.